Below are 7 T cell receptor beta chains sequenced from a single sample in a study of CD8 T cells in Susac syndrome. With random hexamers, about 0.5 to 1 ug RNA was reverse transcribed. Using its own MiXCR run on the immunoSEQ multiplex PCR reads, TCRdb lists one record per CDR3 protein. The sample records about 210,000 distinct CDR3 sequences, about 95% being singletons. The sample was CD4+ T cells from PBMCs. The receptors here all came from a human donor with Susac syndrome.

The rearrangement uses TRBV20-1 and TRBJ1-2, with 10 bases lining up with TRBD1. The CDR3 runs 15 residues. Germline values: CDR1 DFQATT, CDR2 SNEGSKA (reference sequence). The CDR3 DNA reads TGCAGCCCGGGGACAGGGGCCCAGAGTAACTATGGCTACACCTTC. It yields the protein CSPGTGAQSNYGYTF.

The V call is TRBV7-8, the J call TRBJ2-2; 8 nucleotides agree with TRBD1. The CDR3 is made up of 15 amino acids. The germline gives CDR1 SGHVS, CDR2 FQNEAQ. The ends lost 8 bases at V and 5 bases at J; junction bases unmatched: 10. CDR3 nucleotides: TGTGCCAGCGGTCCCCAGGGGGCGCGAACCGGGGAGCTGTTTTTT. Translation gives CASGPQGARTGELFF.

The V and J genes are TRBV29-1 and TRBJ2-2; 8 positions match TRBD1. J lost 1 base, V lost 7 bases, and 2 bases had no gene match. This CDR3 region has 13 residues. Germline CDR1 and CDR2: SQVTM and ANQGSEA. CDR3 in DNA: TGCAGCGCCGGGACAGGGAACACCGGGGAGCTGTTTTTT. Its protein product is CSAGTGNTGELFF.

Here the CDR3 reads CASSPRQPPTDTQYF. The DNA for the CDR3 is TGTGCCAGCTCACCACGACAGCCCCCCACAGATACGCAGTATTTT. This rearrangement joins TRBV18 to TRBJ2-3; D is possibly TRBD1 (5 bases). The length of the CDR3 is 15 residues. V gave up 1 base and J gave up 2 bases, with 10 bases separating them. From germline, CDR1 is KGHSH and CDR2 LQKENI.

The CDR3 coding sequence is TGCGCCAGCAGCTTGGGCACAACGGACACTGAAGCTTTCTTT. This translates into CASSLGTTDTEAFF. The chain uses TRBV5-1 and TRBJ1-1; D unresolved. In germline, CDR1 is SGHRS, CDR2 YFSETQ. The length of the CDR3 is 14 residues. V lost 0 bases and J 3 bases, leaving 9 bases between the germline ends.

The chain couples TRBV30 to TRBJ2-7, with D possibly being TRBD2 (7 bases). The CDR3 length is 14 residues. Germline V CDR1 and CDR2: GTSNPN, SVGIG (reference sequence). Trimming cost V 4 bases and J 3 bases, with 16 bases left between them. Written as DNA, the CDR3 is TGTGCCTGGACCCCTGGGGGGGCGGGCTACGAGCAGTACTTC. Its protein product is CAWTPGGAGYEQYF.

The rearrangement uses TRBV20-1 and TRBJ1-2, with D unresolved. The CDR3 runs 14 residues. The germline gives CDR1 DFQATT, CDR2 SNEGSKA (reference sequence). Trimming removed 3 bases from V and 3 bases from J, with 14 bases in between. This CDR3 is CSARAWPLDYGYTF. Here the CDR3 DNA reads TGCAGTGCTAGGGCATGGCCCCTGGACTATGGCTACACCTTC.